The source of this TCR beta chain is a study of cytomegalovirus exposure and HLA in healthy donors. In its sample, this clone was seen once. Primers for the PCR totalled 60 Vbeta and 13 Jbeta. Profiled with immunoSEQ multiplex PCR; TCRdb holds only in-frame clones, not every one. This table holds some 120,000 clones, roughly 82% found once. With V trimmed by 3 bases and J by 4 bases, 9 bases remained unmatched. CDR1 and CDR2 from the germline V gene are SGHDT and YYEEEE. The CDR3 contains 16 residues. What was sequenced was PBMCs. J is TRBJ1-1 and V is TRBV5-6; 10 bases fit TRBD1. This receptor was taken from a middle-aged woman in good health and CMV-seropositive. The CDR3 spells CASSSPGTGVGTEAFF. CDR3 nucleotide sequence: TGTGCCAGCAGCTCCCCAGGGACAGGGGTCGGCACTGAAGCTTTCTTT.